These 17 T cell receptor beta chains share one sample of origin, sequenced in a study of patients and donors after allogeneic stem cell transplantation. One entry per CDR3 protein, called by TCRdb with MiXCR from the RT-PCR reads. The sample has 70,000 to 85,000 distinct CDR3 sequences; around a quarter are singletons. The source material was blood, either unsorted or a sorted T cell fraction (not recorded which). Receptors were obtained from a human donor who was either an allogeneic HSCT recipient or a stem cell or donor lymphocyte infusion donor (not recorded which). It is not recorded whose cells these are; they may come from a transplant donor.

This clonotype was detected ten times or more. The chain joins TRBV5-1 to TRBJ2-7; possibly TRBD2 for D (6 bases). Germline values: CDR1 SGHRS, CDR2 YFSETQ. V lost 1 base to trimming and J lost 1 base, with 15 bases between them. The CDR3 runs 16 residues. The DNA of the CDR3 is TGCGCCAGCAGCTTGCAGGCTAGCGCGAATTCCTACGAGCAGTACTTC. Amino acids: CASSLQASANSYEQYF.

V is TRBV3-1 and J is TRBJ1-5; no clear D gene. The germline V gene has CDR1 LGHDT and CDR2 YNNKEL (reference sequence). This CDR3 comprises 13 residues. The V and J ends lost 1 base and 5 bases respectively, with 6 bases between them. Here the CDR3 reads CASSQGEYQPQHF. CDR3 coding DNA: TGTGCCAGCAGCCAAGGAGAGTATCAGCCCCAGCATTTT.

The gene calls are TRBV5-1 and TRBJ2-1; possibly TRBD1 for D (6 bases). The CDR3 sequence is 13 residues long. Germline loops: CDR1 SGHRS, CDR2 YFSETQ. V was trimmed by 2 bases and J by 5 bases, leaving 8 bases between them. The CDR3: CASSLQGNNEQFF. The CDR3, as DNA: TGCGCCAGCAGCTTACAGGGAAACAATGAGCAGTTCTTC.

This clonotype was seen more than once but under ten times. This chain uses TRBV11-3 with TRBJ2-3; D is uncertain. The germline gives CDR1 SGHNT, CDR2 YENEEA. Trimming cost V 1 base and J 1 base, with 6 bases left between them. CDR3 length: 14 residues. CDR3 sequence reads: CASSLGSRTDTQYF. In DNA, the CDR3 is TGTGCCAGCAGCTTAGGCTCTCGCACAGATACGCAGTATTTT.

The chain is built from TRBV20-1 and TRBJ2-7; 7 bases are a match to TRBD2. The germline V gene encodes CDR1 DFQATT and CDR2 SNEGSKA (reference sequence). V lost 2 bases and J lost 5; bases outside the gene matches: 15. This CDR3 has 16 amino acids. In DNA, the CDR3 is TGCAGTGCTAGACCCCCCACGCGGGAGCGGAGGAACGAGCAGTACTTC. Amino acid sequence: CSARPPTRERRNEQYF.

The table lists this clonotype with a few counts. The CDR3 loop reads CASSQDQFLNYGYTF. The CDR3 DNA sequence: TGTGCCAGCAGCCAAGATCAGTTTTTAAACTATGGCTACACCTTC. The rearrangement links TRBV4-2 to TRBJ1-2; no clear D. Trimming removed 0 bases from V and 2 bases from J, with 10 bases in between. This CDR3 has 15 residues. Germline CDR1 is LGHNA and CDR2 is YNFKEQ.

Regarding this clonotype: At one end the junction does not follow the germline gene, possibly because of a read error. V usage is TRBV10-3 and J usage is TRBJ1-1; D remains ambiguous. The CDR3 length is 12 residues. Germline values: CDR1 ENHRY, CDR2 SYGVKD. The CDR3 DNA is TGTGCCATCAATGAGGGGAACACTGAAGCTTTCTTT. Translation: CAINEGNTEAFF.

V and J are TRBV29-1 and TRBJ2-1, with a weak D call TRBD2 (5 bases). Germline assignment: CDR1 SQVTM and CDR2 ANQGSEA. The CDR3 runs 13 residues. Trimming removed 6 bases from V and 1 base from J, with 10 bases in between. CDR3 bases: TGCAGCGTCCAGCGGAGGTCCTACAATGAGCAGTTCTTC. Its translation is CSVQRRSYNEQFF.

The sample holds a few counts of this clonotype. This chain joins TRBV5-1 and TRBJ2-7; TRBD1 might be the D (5 bases). With 0 bases removed from V and 3 bases from J, the gap between germline ends came to 10 bases. CDR1 is SGHRS, CDR2 YFSETQ, per germline. The CDR3 spans 14 residues. CDR3 protein: CASSLEGEGYEQYF. Here the CDR3 DNA reads TGCGCCAGCAGCTTGGAAGGGGAAGGCTACGAGCAGTACTTC.

V is TRBV7-3 and J is TRBJ1-2; tentatively, D is TRBD1 (5 bases). CDR3 length: 15 amino acids. V was cut by 0 bases and J by 4 bases, with 12 bases left in between. Germline V gives CDR1 SGHTA, CDR2 FQGTGA. The CDR3 DNA is TGTGCCAGCAGCTTAACCGGCGGGGGTGGCTATGGCTACACCTTC. Amino acids: CASSLTGGGGYGYTF.

The chain couples TRBV12-3 or TRBV12-4 to TRBJ1-2; possibly TRBD1 for D (5 bases). The V gene lost 5 bases and the J gene lost 4 bases, with 11 bases spanning the gap. This CDR3 region has 13 residues. The CDR3: CASSRGAAYGYTF. In DNA, the CDR3 is TGTGCCAGCAGTCGAGGGGCGGCCTATGGCTACACCTTC.

The chain carries TRBV20-1 and TRBJ2-3; TRBD1 matches 9 bases. V gave up 5 bases and J gave up 0 bases; unmatched junction bases: 9. The germline V gene has CDR1 DFQATT and CDR2 SNEGSKA (reference sequence). The CDR3 spans 16 residues. The CDR3 DNA reads as TGCAGTGCTGCAACAGGGGGCAGGTGGAGCACAGATACGCAGTATTTT. Protein product: CSAATGGRWSTDTQYF.

The genes are TRBV5-1 and TRBJ2-7; TRBD2 matches 8 bases. The germline V gene has CDR1 SGHRS and CDR2 YFSETQ. Unmatched junction bases numbered 4, after V lost 1 base and J lost 4 bases. The length of the CDR3 is 14 residues. Written as DNA, the CDR3 is TGCGCCAGCAGCTTGACTAGCGGTCAATACGAGCAGTACTTC. Its translation is CASSLTSGQYEQYF.

In its sample, this clonotype was seen many times. The V call is TRBV7-9, the J call TRBJ1-6; 7 nucleotides align to TRBD1. The V gene's germline CDR1 is SEHNR and CDR2 FQNEAQ (reference sequence). There are 16 residues in the CDR3. With V trimmed by 5 bases and J by 0 bases, 4 bases remained unmatched. DNA of the CDR3: TGTGCCAGCAGCCCGGGACAGAGCTCCTATAATTCACCCCTCCACTTT. Translation gives CASSPGQSSYNSPLHF.

This chain joins TRBV12-3 or TRBV12-4 and TRBJ1-4; D is unclear. There are 16 residues in the CDR3. Trimming took 3 bases from V and 4 from J, leaving 15 bases between them. CDR3 nucleotide sequence: TGTGCCAGCAGTTTTCTCCCAGGTCCCCTTAATGAAAAACTGTTTTTT. Translated, it gives CASSFLPGPLNEKLFF.

This chain uses TRBV7-8 with TRBJ1-2, with D possibly TRBD1 on 5 matching bases. The V end was cut by 6 bases, the J end by 2 bases, with 13 bases between. The CDR3 totals 14 residues. CDR1 is SGHVS, CDR2 FQNEAQ, per germline. This chain's CDR3 is CASRGGVENYGYTF. The CDR3 DNA reads as TGTGCCAGCAGGGGGGGAGTGGAAAACTATGGCTACACCTTC.

This clonotype has more than one count but fewer than ten. V gene TRBV7-2 combines with J gene TRBJ1-2; the D is unclear. Trimming left V 1 base short and J 4 bases short, with 7 bases between. Germline V gene sequence: CDR1 SGHTA, CDR2 FQGNSA. The CDR3 totals 13 residues. The CDR3 sequence is CASSLVVRYGYTF. DNA for the CDR3: TGTGCCAGCAGCTTAGTAGTACGCTATGGCTACACCTTC.